These T cell receptor beta chains were read from a single sample in a study of Graves' ophthalmopathy and Graves' hyperthyroidism. A single record per CDR3 protein comes from TCRdb applying MiXCR to the multiplex PCR reads. The sample has some 160,000 distinct CDR3 sequences, under 45% seen once; the top ten hold roughly 8.9%. Sequencing was carried out using peripheral blood. The receptor source for this set is a man aged 25 to 40 with Graves' ophthalmopathy. Each CDR3 is given with its conserved first and last residue. Fields, in order: clone size, J gene, D gene, V gene, CDR3 protein, CDR3 DNA. A D gene is named only where the DNA matches it firmly. Expanded clones get a size class; other rows say once, few or many, or leave the size out.

many,TRBJ2-5,NA,TRBV6-2/TRBV6-3,CASISRGIQETQYF,TGTGCCAGCATTTCTCGCGGCATCCAAGAGACCCAGTACTTC
many,TRBJ2-7,NA,TRBV7-2,CASSPGLDSLSEQYF,TGTGCCAGCAGCCCGGGACTGGATAGCTTAAGCGAGCAGTACTTC
NA,TRBJ1-2,TRBD1,TRBV6-5,CASSSPKTGNGYTF,TGTGCCAGCAGTTCCCCCAAGACAGGGAATGGCTACACCTTC
NA,TRBJ1-1,TRBD1,TRBV6-1,CASRPWTGGDTEAFF,TGTGCCAGCAGACCCTGGACAGGGGGAGACACTGAAGCTTTCTTT
many,TRBJ1-5,TRBD1,TRBV12-3/TRBV12-4,CASRVQGGNQPQHF,TGTGCCAGCAGGGTACAGGGGGGCAATCAGCCCCAGCATTTT
NA,TRBJ1-2,NA,TRBV12-3/TRBV12-4,CASSPWSPNGYGYTF,TGTGCCAGCAGTCCCTGGTCCCCCAACGGCTATGGCTACACCTTC
many,TRBJ1-1,TRBD1,TRBV27,CASSNSGTATEAFF,TGTGCCAGCAGTAATTCCGGGACAGCCACTGAAGCTTTCTTT
NA,TRBJ2-7,NA,TRBV6-5,CASSYSKGEDFYEQYF,TGTGCCAGCAGTTACTCGAAAGGGGAAGATTTCTACGAGCAGTACTTC
once,TRBJ1-5,NA,TRBV6-2/TRBV6-3,CASSYSVYQPQHF,TGTGCCAGCAGTTACTCGGTCTATCAGCCCCAGCATTTT
NA,TRBJ2-7,NA,TRBV6-1,CASSPGGSPHEQYF,TGTGCCAGCAGCCCCGGGGGTTCTCCCCACGAGCAGTACTTC
NA,TRBJ1-5,NA,TRBV29-1,CSVYRVSIQPQHF,TGCAGCGTTTATAGGGTCTCGATACAGCCCCAGCATTTT
NA,TRBJ2-5,TRBD2,TRBV6-1,CASSEALPRTSGRETQYF,TGTGCCAGCAGTGAAGCGCTCCCCAGGACTAGCGGGAGGGAGACCCAGTACTTC
many,TRBJ2-2,NA,TRBV4-1,CASSRTSGAAAGELFF,TGCGCCAGCAGCCGAACTTCGGGGGCCGCGGCCGGGGAGCTGTTTTTT
many,TRBJ2-5,NA,TRBV6-1,CASSEVHGREETQYF,TGTGCCAGCAGTGAAGTCCATGGACGTGAAGAGACCCAGTACTTC
NA,TRBJ2-3,TRBD2,TRBV12-3/TRBV12-4,CASRRREGQGDTQYF,TGTGCCAGCAGGCGGCGGGAGGGCCAGGGAGATACGCAGTATTTT
NA,TRBJ1-1,TRBD1,TRBV11-3,CASSRTGVMNTEAFF,TGTGCCAGCAGCAGAACAGGGGTTATGAACACTGAAGCTTTCTTT
many,TRBJ2-7,NA,TRBV6-2/TRBV6-3,CASSYDGSEQYF,TGTGCCAGCAGTTACGATGGGTCCGAGCAGTACTTC
many,TRBJ2-2,TRBD1,TRBV24-1,CATSDRDRNTGELFF,TGTGCCACCAGTGATCGGGACAGGAACACCGGGGAGCTGTTTTTT
NA,TRBJ2-5,NA,TRBV6-1,CASGRTVREQETQYF,TGTGCCAGCGGTCGGACAGTGCGCGAGCAAGAGACCCAGTACTTC
many,TRBJ2-7,NA,TRBV28,CASSSRDGSTRVEQYF,TGTGCCAGCAGCAGCCGGGACGGATCCACAAGGGTCGAGCAGTACTTC
NA,TRBJ1-1,NA,TRBV5-1,CASSLGVGTQNTEAFF,TGCGCCAGCAGCTTGGGGGTCGGGACCCAGAACACTGAAGCTTTCTTT
NA,TRBJ1-1,NA,TRBV6-1,CASIPGRNTEAFF,TGTGCCAGCATCCCCGGTCGGAACACTGAAGCTTTCTTT